Each of the 9 T cell receptor beta chains below was sequenced from the same sample in a study of post-analysis software for immune sequencing data. Study-wide findings and caveats: Included in a set of a handful of TRBV segments more frequent in patients than controls were TRBV5-6, TRBV5-1 and TRBV20-1.

Unique-molecular-identifier-tagged TCR beta cDNA libraries were used. Each CDR3 protein is one row after TCRdb ran MiXCR on the PCR reads. The sample lists hundreds of thousands of distinct CDR3 sequences, 30% occurring once. No antigen is known for these receptors. Sequencing used blood. These receptors all come from a girl aged 5-17 years with multiple sclerosis.

This chain links TRBV12-3 or TRBV12-4 with TRBJ1-2, with 12 bases aligning to TRBD1. The CDR3 contains 17 residues. The J segment lost 4 bases and the V segment lost 4 bases, leaving 10 bases of the junction unmatched. The CDR3 sequence: CASSSRDRGPRGYGYTF. CDR3 DNA sequence: TGTGCCAGCAGTTCAAGGGACAGGGGGCCCCGAGGCTATGGCTACACCTTC.

This chain joins TRBV25-1 and TRBJ2-1, with 10 bases lining up with TRBD2. The CDR3 runs to 16 residues. Germline assignment: CDR1 MGHDK and CDR2 SYGVNS. Germline trimming cut 1 base from V and 7 bases from J; bases unmatched to any gene: 7. As DNA, the CDR3 is TGTGCCAGCAGTGAATGGGGACTAGCGTCAGGGAATGAGCAGTTCTTC. It codes for CASSEWGLASGNEQFF.

V is TRBV5-1 and J is TRBJ2-3, with D possibly matching TRBD1 (6 bases). The germline V and J ends were trimmed by 2 bases and 5 bases, with 21 bases remaining between them. The CDR3 is 17 residues long. The germline V gene encodes CDR1 SGHRS and CDR2 YFSETQ. The DNA of the CDR3 is TGCGCCAGCAGCTTTCCGGGACACCCCACCACCGGAGATACGCAGTATTTT. This codes for CASSFPGHPTTGDTQYF.

V usage is TRBV9 and J usage is TRBJ1-6; unclear D gene. Between the trimmed V and J ends, which lost 4 bases and 6 bases, there was a span of 17 bases. Germline V gives CDR1 SGDLS, CDR2 YYNGEE. The length of the CDR3 is 16 residues. For the CDR3, the DNA is TGTGCCAGCAGCCCGTCCTGGCAGCAATCTAATTCACCCCTCCACTTT. This sequence encodes CASSPSWQQSNSPLHF. The full variable domain, completed using reference TRBV9 and TRBJ1-6, is DSGVTQTPKHLITATGQRVTLRCSPRSGDLSVYWYQQSLDQGLQFLIQYYNGEERAKGNILERFSAQQFPDLHSELNLSSLELGDSALYFCASSPSWQQSNSPLHFGNGTRLTVT.

The chain employs TRBV12-3 or TRBV12-4 and TRBJ2-3, with 7 nucleotides matching TRBD2. After removal of 2 bases from V and 4 bases from J, the junction contained 9 bases not matched to a gene. The CDR3 extends over 16 amino acids. This CDR3 is CASSLIISGEADTQYF. The CDR3 DNA is TGTGCCAGCAGTTTAATCATAAGCGGGGAAGCAGATACGCAGTATTTT.

V gene TRBV5-1 combines with J gene TRBJ2-1; no reliable D call. CDR1 and CDR2 from the germline V gene are SGHRS and YFSETQ. CDR3 length: 14 amino acids. V was shortened by 0 bases and J by 2 bases, with 6 bases between the two germline ends. The CDR3 coding sequence is TGCGCCAGCAGCTTGGGGCCCCCCTACAATGAGCAGTTCTTC. This codes for CASSLGPPYNEQFF.

This clonotype was seen a single time. This chain uses TRBV20-1 with TRBJ2-1, with a weak D call TRBD2 (5 bases). Germline V CDR1 and CDR2: DFQATT, SNEGSKA (reference sequence). This CDR3 has 15 amino acids. V gave up 5 bases and J gave up 5 bases, with 19 bases separating them. CDR3 protein: CSAPNRASWNNEQFF. The CDR3 coding sequence is TGCAGTGCTCCCAACCGGGCTAGCTGGAACAATGAGCAGTTCTTC.

V is TRBV7-2 and J is TRBJ2-5; tentatively, D is TRBD2 (6 bases). V was shortened by 5 bases and J by 2 bases, with 15 bases between the two germline ends. The CDR3 consists of 15 residues. The germline V gene has CDR1 SGHTA and CDR2 FQGNSA. CDR3 amino acids: CASSMPLAAQETQYF. CDR3 DNA sequence: TGTGCCAGCAGCATGCCACTAGCAGCGCAAGAGACCCAGTACTTC.

Concerning this clonotype: The junction does not match germline at one end; this may be a read error. The chain employs TRBV20-1 and TRBJ1-2, with D unresolved. Per the germline V gene, CDR1 is DFQATT and CDR2 is SNEGSKA (reference sequence). The CDR3 sequence is 14 residues long. CDR3 bases: TGCAGTGCTGCCCGCGGCTCCCTCGGCTATAGCTACACCTTC. This gives the protein CSAARGSLGYSYTF.